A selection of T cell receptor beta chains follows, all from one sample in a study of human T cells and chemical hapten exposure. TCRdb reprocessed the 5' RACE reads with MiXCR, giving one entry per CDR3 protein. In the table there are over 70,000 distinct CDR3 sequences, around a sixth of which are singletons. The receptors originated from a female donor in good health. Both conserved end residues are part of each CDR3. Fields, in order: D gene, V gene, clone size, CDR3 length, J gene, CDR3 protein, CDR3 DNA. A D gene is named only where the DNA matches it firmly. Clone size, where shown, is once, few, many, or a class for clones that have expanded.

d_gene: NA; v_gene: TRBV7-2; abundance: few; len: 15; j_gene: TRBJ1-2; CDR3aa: CASSLAYRGIDGYTF; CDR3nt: TGTGCCAGCAGCTTAGCGTACCGTGGTATAGATGGCTACACCTTC
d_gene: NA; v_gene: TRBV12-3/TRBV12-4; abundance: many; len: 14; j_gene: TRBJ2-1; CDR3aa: CASSLGGVNNEQFF; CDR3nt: TGTGCCAGCAGTTTAGGCGGGGTTAACAATGAGCAGTTCTTC
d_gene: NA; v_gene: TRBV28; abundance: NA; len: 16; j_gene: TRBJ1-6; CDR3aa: CASSPPHGAFNSPLHF; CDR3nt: TGTGCCAGCAGTCCGCCTCACGGGGCTTTTAATTCACCCCTCCACTTT
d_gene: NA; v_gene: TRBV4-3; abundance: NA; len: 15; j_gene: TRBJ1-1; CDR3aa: CASSQDTGLNTEAFF; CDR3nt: TGCGCCAGCAGCCAAGATACAGGCTTGAACACTGAAGCTTTCTTT
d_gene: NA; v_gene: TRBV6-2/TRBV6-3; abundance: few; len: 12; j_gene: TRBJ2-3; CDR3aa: CASSQPRNTQYF; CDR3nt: TGTGCCAGCAGTCAGCCGAGAAATACGCAGTATTTT
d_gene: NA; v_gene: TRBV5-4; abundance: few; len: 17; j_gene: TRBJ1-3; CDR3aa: CASSLNGFQGTGNTIYF; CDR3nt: TGTGCCAGCAGCTTGAACGGCTTTCAGGGGACTGGAAACACCATATATTTT
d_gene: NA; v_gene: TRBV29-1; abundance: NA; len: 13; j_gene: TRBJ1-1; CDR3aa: CSVAGLMNTEAFF; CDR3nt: TGCAGCGTTGCGGGCCTCATGAACACTGAAGCTTTCTTT
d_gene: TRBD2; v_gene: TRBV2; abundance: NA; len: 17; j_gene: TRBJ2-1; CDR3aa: CASSEKAPGLARHEQFF; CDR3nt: TGTGCCAGCAGTGAAAAGGCCCCGGGACTAGCCCGTCATGAGCAGTTCTTC
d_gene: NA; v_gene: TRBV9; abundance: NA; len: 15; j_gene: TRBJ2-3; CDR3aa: CASRRGGASTDTQYF; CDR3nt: TGTGCCAGCAGAAGAGGGGGGGCGAGCACAGATACGCAGTATTTT
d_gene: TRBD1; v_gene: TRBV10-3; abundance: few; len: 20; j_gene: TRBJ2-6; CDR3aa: CAISERRRGTGGPGANVLTF; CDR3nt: TGTGCCATCAGTGAGCGTAGACGTGGAACAGGGGGGCCTGGGGCCAACGTCCTGACTTTC
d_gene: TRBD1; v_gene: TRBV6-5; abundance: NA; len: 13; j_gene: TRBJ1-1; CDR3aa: CASRFQRDSQAFF; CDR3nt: TGTGCCAGCAGATTCCAAAGGGACAGCCAAGCTTTCTTT
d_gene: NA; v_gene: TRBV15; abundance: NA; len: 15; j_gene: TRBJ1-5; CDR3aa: CATSREGGGNQPQHF; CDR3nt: TGTGCCACCAGCAGAGAGGGAGGTGGCAATCAGCCCCAGCATTTT
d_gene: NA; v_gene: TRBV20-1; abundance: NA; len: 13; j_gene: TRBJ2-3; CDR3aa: CSAREGGTDTQYF; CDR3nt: TGCAGTGCTAGAGAGGGCGGAACAGATACGCAGTATTTT
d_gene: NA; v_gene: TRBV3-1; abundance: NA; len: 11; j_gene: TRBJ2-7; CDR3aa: CASSQAGEQYF; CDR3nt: TGTGCCAGCAGCCAAGCAGGGGAGCAGTACTTC
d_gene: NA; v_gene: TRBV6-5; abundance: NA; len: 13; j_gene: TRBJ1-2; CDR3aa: CASRTGLHYGYTF; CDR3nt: TGTGCCAGCCGTACGGGGTTGCACTATGGCTACACCTTC
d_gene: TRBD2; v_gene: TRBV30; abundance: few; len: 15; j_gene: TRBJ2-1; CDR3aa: CAWSVLAGGYNEQFF; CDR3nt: TGTGCCTGGAGTGTCCTAGCGGGGGGCTACAATGAGCAGTTCTTC
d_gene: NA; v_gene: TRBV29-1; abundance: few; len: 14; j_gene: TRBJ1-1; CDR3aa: CSVEGSIGGTEAFF; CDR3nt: TGCAGCGTTGAAGGTTCGATCGGAGGCACTGAAGCTTTCTTT
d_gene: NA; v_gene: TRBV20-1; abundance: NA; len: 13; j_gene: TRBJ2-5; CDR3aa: CSARDGNKGTQYF; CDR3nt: TGCAGTGCTAGAGATGGTAACAAAGGGACCCAGTACTTC
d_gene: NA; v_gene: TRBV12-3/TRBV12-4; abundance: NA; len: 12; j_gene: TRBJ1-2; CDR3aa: CASSATNYGYTF; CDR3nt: TGTGCCAGCAGTGCAACAAACTATGGCTACACCTTC
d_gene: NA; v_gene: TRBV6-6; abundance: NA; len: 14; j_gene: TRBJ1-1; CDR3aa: CASSYSRGNTEAFF; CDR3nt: TGTGCCAGCAGTTACTCCAGGGGGAACACTGAAGCTTTCTTT
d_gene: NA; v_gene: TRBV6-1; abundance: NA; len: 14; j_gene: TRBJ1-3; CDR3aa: CASHEAGSGNTIYF; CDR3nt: TGTGCCAGCCATGAGGCCGGCTCTGGAAACACCATATATTTT
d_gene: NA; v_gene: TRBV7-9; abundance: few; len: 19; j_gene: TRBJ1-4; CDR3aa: CASSSADWMADATNEKLFF; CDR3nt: TGTGCCAGCAGCTCGGCTGATTGGATGGCAGATGCAACTAATGAAAAACTGTTTTTT
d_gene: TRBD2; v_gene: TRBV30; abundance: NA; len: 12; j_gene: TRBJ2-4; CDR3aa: CAWMRSGGAKYF; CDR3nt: TGTGCCTGGATGAGGAGCGGGGGGGCCAAGTACTTC
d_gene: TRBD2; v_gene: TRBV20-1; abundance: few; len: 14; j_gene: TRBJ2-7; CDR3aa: CSARNSGSSYEQYF; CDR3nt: TGCAGTGCTAGAAACAGCGGGAGCTCCTACGAGCAGTACTTC
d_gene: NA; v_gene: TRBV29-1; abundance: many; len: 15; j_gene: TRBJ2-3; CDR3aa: CSVVTGASFTDTQYF; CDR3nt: TGCAGCGTTGTCACCGGGGCCTCTTTCACAGATACGCAGTATTTT
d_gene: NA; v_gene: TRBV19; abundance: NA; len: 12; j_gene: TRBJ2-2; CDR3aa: CASSVSAGELFF; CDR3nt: TGTGCCAGTAGTGTGTCGGCCGGGGAGCTGTTTTTT
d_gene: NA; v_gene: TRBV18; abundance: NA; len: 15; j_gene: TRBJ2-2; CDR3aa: CASSPLESGAGELFF; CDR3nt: TGTGCCAGCTCGCCACTAGAATCTGGAGCCGGGGAGCTGTTTTTT
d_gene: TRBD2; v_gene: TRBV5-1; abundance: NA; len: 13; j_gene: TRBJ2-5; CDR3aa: CASSRTSFETQYF; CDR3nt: TGCGCCAGCAGCCGGACTAGCTTTGAGACCCAGTACTTC
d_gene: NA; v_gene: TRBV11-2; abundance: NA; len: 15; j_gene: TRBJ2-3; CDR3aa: CASSLERVGTDTQYF; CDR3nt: TGTGCCAGCAGCTTAGAGAGGGTTGGCACAGATACGCAGTATTTT
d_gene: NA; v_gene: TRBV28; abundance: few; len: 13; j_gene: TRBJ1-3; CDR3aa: CASSRDVGNTIYF; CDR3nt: TGTGCCAGCAGTAGGGACGTAGGAAACACCATATATTTT
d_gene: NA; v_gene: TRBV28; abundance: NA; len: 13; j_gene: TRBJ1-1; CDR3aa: CASSINTRTEAFF; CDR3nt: TGTGCCAGCAGTATCAATACAAGGACTGAAGCTTTCTTT
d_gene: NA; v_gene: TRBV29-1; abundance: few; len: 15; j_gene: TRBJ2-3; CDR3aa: CSVDSRRLSTDTQYF; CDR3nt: TGCAGCGTGGACTCGCGCCGACTAAGCACAGATACGCAGTATTTT
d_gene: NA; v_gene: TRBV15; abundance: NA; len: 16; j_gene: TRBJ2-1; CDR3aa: CATTKTLATSYNEQFF; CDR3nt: TGTGCCACCACCAAGACCCTAGCGACCTCCTACAATGAGCAGTTCTTC
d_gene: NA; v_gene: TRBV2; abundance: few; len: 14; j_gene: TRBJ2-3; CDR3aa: CASSGTLSTDTQYF; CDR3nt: TGTGCCAGCAGCGGCACTCTTAGCACAGATACGCAGTATTTT
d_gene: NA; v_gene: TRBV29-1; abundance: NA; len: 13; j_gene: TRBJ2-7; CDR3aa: CSVSRGRSYEQYF; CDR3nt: TGCAGCGTTTCGAGAGGAAGATCCTACGAGCAGTACTTC
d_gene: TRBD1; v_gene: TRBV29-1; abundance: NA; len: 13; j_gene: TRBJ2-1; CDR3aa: CSTRTGGEWPQFF; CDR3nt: TGCAGCACGAGGACAGGGGGCGAATGGCCCCAGTTCTTC
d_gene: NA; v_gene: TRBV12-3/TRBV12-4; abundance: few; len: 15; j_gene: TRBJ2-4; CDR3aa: CASSPPKGSKNIQYF; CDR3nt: TGTGCCAGCAGTCCTCCCAAAGGATCCAAAAACATTCAGTACTTC
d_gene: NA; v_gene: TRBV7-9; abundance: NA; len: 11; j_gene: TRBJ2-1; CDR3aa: CAAENLGEQFF; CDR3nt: TGTGCCGCCGAAAACCTTGGTGAGCAGTTCTTC
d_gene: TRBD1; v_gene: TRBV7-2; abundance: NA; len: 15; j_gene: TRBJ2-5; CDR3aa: CASSLTRGTSGTQYF; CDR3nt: TGTGCCAGCAGCTTAACCAGGGGGACATCAGGGACCCAGTACTTC
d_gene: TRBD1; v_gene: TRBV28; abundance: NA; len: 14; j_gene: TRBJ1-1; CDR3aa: CASSGQGFGTEAFF; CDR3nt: TGTGCCAGCAGCGGACAGGGTTTTGGCACTGAAGCTTTCTTT
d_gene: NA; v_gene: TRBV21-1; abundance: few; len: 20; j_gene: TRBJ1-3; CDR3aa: CAIHRGTGSQRLLSGNTIYF; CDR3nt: TGTGCCATTCACCGGGGGACAGGGTCCCAAAGACTCCTTTCTGGAAACACCATATATTTT
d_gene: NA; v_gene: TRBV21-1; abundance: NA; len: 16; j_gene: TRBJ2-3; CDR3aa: CASTNPKVAGEDTQYF; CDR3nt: TGTGCCAGCACAAACCCTAAGGTAGCGGGAGAAGATACGCAGTATTTT
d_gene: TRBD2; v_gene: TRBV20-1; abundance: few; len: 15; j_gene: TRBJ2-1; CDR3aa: CSASGAGASYNEQFF; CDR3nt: TGCAGTGCTTCAGGAGCGGGAGCTAGCTACAATGAGCAGTTCTTC
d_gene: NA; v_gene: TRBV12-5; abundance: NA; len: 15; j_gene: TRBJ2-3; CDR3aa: CASGWRHASTDTQYF; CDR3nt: TGTGCTAGTGGCTGGAGACATGCCAGCACAGATACGCAGTATTTT
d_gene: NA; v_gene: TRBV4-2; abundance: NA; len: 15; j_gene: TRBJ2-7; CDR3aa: CASSQVGGYGGEQYF; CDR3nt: TGTGCCAGCAGCCAAGTAGGCGGGTATGGGGGCGAGCAGTACTTC
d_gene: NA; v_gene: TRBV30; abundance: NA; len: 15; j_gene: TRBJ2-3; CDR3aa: CAWSLKDLGTDTQYF; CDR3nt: TGTGCCTGGAGCCTCAAGGATTTGGGCACAGATACGCAGTATTTT
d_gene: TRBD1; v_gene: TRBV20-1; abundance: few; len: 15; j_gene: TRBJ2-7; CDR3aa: CSAGQGSQSSYEQYF; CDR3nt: TGCAGTGCTGGACAGGGCAGTCAGAGCTCCTACGAGCAGTACTTC
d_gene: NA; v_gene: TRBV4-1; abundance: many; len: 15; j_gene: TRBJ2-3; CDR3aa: CASSQESWTADTQYF; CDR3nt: TGCGCCAGCAGCCAAGAATCCTGGACCGCAGATACGCAGTATTTT
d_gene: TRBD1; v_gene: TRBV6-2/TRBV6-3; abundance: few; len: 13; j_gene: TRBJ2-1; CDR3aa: CASSRTGGHEQFF; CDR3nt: TGTGCCAGCAGCCGGACAGGGGGACATGAGCAGTTCTTC
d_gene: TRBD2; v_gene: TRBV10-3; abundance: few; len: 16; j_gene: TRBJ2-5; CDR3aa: CAISEPSSGPRGTQYF; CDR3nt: TGTGCCATCAGTGAGCCCTCTAGCGGGCCCAGGGGGACCCAGTACTTC
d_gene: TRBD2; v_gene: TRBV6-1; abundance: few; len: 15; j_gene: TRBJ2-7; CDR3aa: CASSEGGGSSYEQYF; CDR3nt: TGTGCCAGCAGTGAGGGGGGGGGGAGCTCCTACGAGCAGTACTTC